This TCR beta chain appears in the sequencing data of a study of blood T cell repertoires in COVID-19. About the study: Acute-phase and convalescent COVID-19 samples originated in the United States, Italy and Spain. PBMCs, B-cell-depleted T cells, or T cells provided the cDNA or gDNA that made up the material.

Methods used by the authors: Amplification of reference gene primers provided the estimated nucleated cell counts. The table came from immunoSEQ multiplex PCR; TCRdb's copy has only in-frame clones and leaves some out. V, J and clone size are taken as reported in that table, and D and trimming were inferred from the DNA itself. Of fewer than 300,000 clones in the sample, around 89% were seen once. Germline values: CDR1 GTSNPN, CDR2 SVGIG (reference sequence). The CDR3 spans 13 residues. V was trimmed by 4 bases and J by 9 bases, leaving 16 bases between them. This chain links TRBV30 with TRBJ2-1; perhaps TRBD2 as D (6 bases). The specimen was peripheral blood. The clonotype comes from a woman aged 40 to 50 who had recovered from COVID-19. In DNA form, the CDR3 reads TGTGCCTGGAAGCTAGCCCTCGGGGGTGAGCAGTTCTTC. The encoded protein is CAWKLALGGEQFF. Together with reference TRBV30 and TRBJ2-1, the CDR3 gives the full variable domain: SQTIHQWPATLVQPVGSPLSLECTVEGTSNPNLYWYRQAAGRGLQLLFYSVGIGQISSEVPQNLSASRPQDRQFILSSKKLLLSDSGFYLCAWKLALGGEQFFGPGTRLTVL.